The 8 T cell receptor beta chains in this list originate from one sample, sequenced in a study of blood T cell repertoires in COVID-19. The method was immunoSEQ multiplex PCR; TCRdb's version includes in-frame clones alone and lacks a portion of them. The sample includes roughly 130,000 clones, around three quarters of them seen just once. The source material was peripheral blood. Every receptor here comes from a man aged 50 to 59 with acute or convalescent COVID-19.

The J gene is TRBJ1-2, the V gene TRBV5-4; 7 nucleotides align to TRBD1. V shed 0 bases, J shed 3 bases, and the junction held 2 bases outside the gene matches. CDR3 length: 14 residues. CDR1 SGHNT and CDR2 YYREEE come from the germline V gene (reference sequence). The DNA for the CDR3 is TGTGCCAGCAGCTTGGCCGGGACAGACTATGGCTACACCTTC. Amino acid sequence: CASSLAGTDYGYTF.

The CDR3 region is CASSYGQSYGYTF. CDR3 DNA: TGTGCCAGCAGTTACGGACAGAGCTATGGCTACACCTTC. The rearrangement uses TRBV6-5 and TRBJ1-2; D is possibly TRBD1 (6 bases). The CDR3 is 13 residues long. Germline V lookup: CDR1 MNHEY, CDR2 SVGAGI. Trimming pared 2 bases from V and 4 bases from J, leaving 8 bases between.

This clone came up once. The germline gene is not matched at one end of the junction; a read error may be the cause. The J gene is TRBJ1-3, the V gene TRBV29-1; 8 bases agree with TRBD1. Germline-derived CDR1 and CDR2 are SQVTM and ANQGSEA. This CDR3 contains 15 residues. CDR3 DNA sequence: TGCAGCGTGGAAGGACAGGGACTCTCTGGAAACACCATATATTTT. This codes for CSVEGQGLSGNTIYF.

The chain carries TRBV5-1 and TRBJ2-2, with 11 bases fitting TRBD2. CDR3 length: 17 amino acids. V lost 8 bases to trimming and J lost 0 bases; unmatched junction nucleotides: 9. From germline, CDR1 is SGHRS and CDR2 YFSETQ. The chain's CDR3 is CASKFLAGGPNTGELFF. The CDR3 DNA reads TGCGCCAGTAAGTTCCTAGCGGGGGGCCCGAACACCGGGGAGCTGTTTTTT.

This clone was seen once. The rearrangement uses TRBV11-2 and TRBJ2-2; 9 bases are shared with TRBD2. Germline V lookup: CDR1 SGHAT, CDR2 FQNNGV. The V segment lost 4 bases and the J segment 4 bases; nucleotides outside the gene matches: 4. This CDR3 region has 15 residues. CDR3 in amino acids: CASSSGLAFTGELFF. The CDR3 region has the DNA TGTGCCAGCAGCTCGGGACTAGCATTCACCGGGGAGCTGTTTTTT.

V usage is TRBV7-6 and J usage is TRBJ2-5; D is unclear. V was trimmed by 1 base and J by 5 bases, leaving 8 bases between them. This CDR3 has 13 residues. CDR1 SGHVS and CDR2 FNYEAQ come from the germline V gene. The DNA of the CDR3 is TGTGCCAGCAGCTTAGTAGCCCGGGAGACCCAGTACTTC. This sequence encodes CASSLVARETQYF.

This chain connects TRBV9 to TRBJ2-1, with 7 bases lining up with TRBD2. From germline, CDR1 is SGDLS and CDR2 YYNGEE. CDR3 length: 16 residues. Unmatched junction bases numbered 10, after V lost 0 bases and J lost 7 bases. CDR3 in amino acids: CASSVGSGGSRNEQFF. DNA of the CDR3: TGTGCCAGCAGCGTAGGGTCCGGGGGGAGTAGGAATGAGCAGTTCTTC.

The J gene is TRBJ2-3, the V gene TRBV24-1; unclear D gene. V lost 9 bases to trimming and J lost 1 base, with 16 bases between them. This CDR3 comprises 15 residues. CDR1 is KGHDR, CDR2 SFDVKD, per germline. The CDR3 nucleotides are TGTGCCACCCAAGACATTGGGTTGGGCACAGATACGCAGTATTTT. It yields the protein CATQDIGLGTDTQYF.